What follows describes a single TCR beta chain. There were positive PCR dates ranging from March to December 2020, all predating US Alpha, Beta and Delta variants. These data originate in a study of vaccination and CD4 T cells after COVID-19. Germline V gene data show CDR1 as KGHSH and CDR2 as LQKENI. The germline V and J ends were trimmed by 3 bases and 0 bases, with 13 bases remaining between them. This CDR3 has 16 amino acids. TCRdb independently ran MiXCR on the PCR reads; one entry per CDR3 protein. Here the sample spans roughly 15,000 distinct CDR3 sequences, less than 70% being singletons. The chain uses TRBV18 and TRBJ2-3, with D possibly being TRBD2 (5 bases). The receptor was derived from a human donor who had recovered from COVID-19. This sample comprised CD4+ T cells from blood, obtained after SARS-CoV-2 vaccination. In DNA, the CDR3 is TGTGCCAGCTCACCCCCGCAGCGGATTAGCACAGATACGCAGTATTTT. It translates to CASSPPQRISTDTQYF.